These 28 T cell receptor beta chains originate from one sample sequenced in a study of cytomegalovirus exposure and HLA in healthy donors. The PCR contained 60 Vbeta and 13 Jbeta primers. Clones were read by immunoSEQ multiplex PCR, and TCRdb kept only the in-frame ones, dropping some. The data hold roughly 120,000 clones, with 75% to 85% observed a single time. Sequences were obtained from PBMCs. All receptors come from a man aged 25 to 45 in good health and CMV-seronegative.

V is TRBV30 and J is TRBJ1-5, with TRBD1 as a possible D gene (5 bases). Between the trimmed V and J ends, which lost 1 base and 4 bases, there was a span of 8 bases. From germline, CDR1 is GTSNPN and CDR2 SVGIG (reference sequence). The length of the CDR3 is 13 residues. CDR3 loop: CAWSGAGNQPQHF. CDR3 sequence (DNA): TGTGCCTGGAGTGGGGCAGGGAATCAGCCCCAGCATTTT.

The chain employs TRBV28 and TRBJ2-6; D remains unclear. Trimming shortened V by 3 bases and J by 0 bases, and 9 bases separated the two germline ends. Germline V gives CDR1 MDHEN, CDR2 SYDVKM. This CDR3 is built from 16 residues. In nucleotides, the CDR3 is TGTGCCAGCAGTTTTAATTACATCTCTGGGGCCAACGTCCTGACTTTC. It specifies CASSFNYISGANVLTF.

This sequence joins TRBV5-6 and TRBJ1-2; D is undetermined. V was trimmed by 0 bases and J by 8 bases, leaving 20 bases between them. The CDR3 is made up of 16 amino acids. Germline CDR1 and CDR2: SGHDT and YYEEEE. The CDR3 nucleotides read TGTGCCAGCAGCTTGGAGTTACGGGGTTGGGAGGGCGGCTACACCTTC. Encoded protein: CASSLELRGWEGGYTF. The whole variable domain, remainder taken from reference TRBV5-6 and TRBJ1-2, is DAGVTQSPTHLIKTRGQQVTLRCSPKSGHDTVSWYQQALGQGPQFIFQYYEEEERQRGNFPDRFSGHQFPNYSSELNVNALLLGDSALYLCASSLELRGWEGGYTFGSGTRLTVV.

This clone was detected a few times. The chain links TRBV11-3 to TRBJ1-1; 8 bases align to TRBD1. From germline, CDR1 is SGHNT and CDR2 YENEEA. The trim removed 0 bases at V and 1 base at J, leaving 10 bases unmatched. The length of the CDR3 is 18 residues. DNA of the CDR3: TGTGCCAGCAGCTTAGAGGGGGCCTGGGGACAGGAGAACACTGAAGCTTTCTTT. This encodes CASSLEGAWGQENTEAFF. The full variable domain, with the rest looked up from reference TRBV11-3 and TRBJ1-1, is EAGVVQSPRYKIIEKKQPVAFWCNPISGHNTLYWYLQNLGQGPELLIRYENEEAVDDSQLPKDRFSAERLKGVDSTLKIQPAELGDSAVYLCASSLEGAWGQENTEAFFGQGTRLTVV.

This chain links TRBV4-1 with TRBJ2-7; D may be TRBD2 (6 bases). The CDR3 extends over 14 amino acids. V was cut by 0 bases and J by 6 bases, with 12 bases left in between. Looked up from germline, CDR1 is MGHRA and CDR2 is YSYEKL. CDR3 DNA: TGCGCCAGCAGCCAAGACCCAGTAGCGGCCGAGCAGTACTTC. It codes for CASSQDPVAAEQYF.

This clone was counted only a few times. The V and J genes are TRBV6-6 and TRBJ2-3; 8 nucleotides agree with TRBD2. Germline CDR1 and CDR2: MNHNY and SVGAGI (reference sequence). Losses at the gene ends were 5 bases for V and 2 bases for J; bases not matched to a gene: 3. The CDR3 totals 14 residues. The CDR3: CASSGTRNTDTQYF. CDR3 in DNA: TGTGCCAGCAGTGGGACTAGAAACACAGATACGCAGTATTTT.

Turning to this clone: The junction differs from germline at one of its ends, possibly a read error. The V and J genes are TRBV27 and TRBJ1-4, with D perhaps TRBD1 (5 bases). The CDR3 has 16 residues. Per the germline V gene, CDR1 is MNHEY and CDR2 is SMNVEV (reference sequence). The CDR3 DNA is TGTGCCAGCAGTCTATCCGGAGGGGCACCTAATGAAAAACTGTTTTTT. Translated, it gives CASSLSGGAPNEKLFF.

Only a few counts were recorded for this clone. The J gene is TRBJ2-5, the V gene TRBV27, with 11 nucleotides matching TRBD1. J lost 4 bases, V lost 5 bases, and 6 bases had no gene match. There are 15 residues in the CDR3. Germline CDR1 and CDR2: MNHEY and SMNVEV (reference sequence). The CDR3 DNA reads as TGTGCCAGCAGTCCAGGGACAGGGGGGAGAGAGACCCAGTACTTC. It translates to CASSPGTGGRETQYF.

This sequence joins TRBV9 and TRBJ1-1; TRBD1 matches at 7 bases. The V and J ends lost 3 bases and 6 bases, in that order; junction bases with no gene match: 8. This CDR3 region has 14 residues. Germline CDR1 SGDLS, CDR2 YYNGEE. The CDR3 nucleotides are TGTGCCAGCAGCGGAACGACAGGGTCGGCTGAAGCTTTCTTT. This gives the protein CASSGTTGSAEAFF.

The chain couples TRBV27 to TRBJ2-7; 11 nucleotides line up with TRBD2. From germline, CDR1 is MNHEY and CDR2 SMNVEV (reference sequence). The CDR3 loop spans 16 amino acids. J lost 4 bases, V lost 0 bases, and 5 bases had no gene match. As DNA, the CDR3 is TGTGCCAGCAGTTTATCGTTAGCGGGAGGGGGTTACGAGCAGTACTTC. Its protein is CASSLSLAGGGYEQYF.

The rearrangement links TRBV13 to TRBJ1-2, with 10 bases lining up with TRBD1. The CDR3 spans 14 residues. CDR1 is PRHDT and CDR2 is FYEKMQ in the germline V gene (reference sequence). V dropped 3 bases and J dropped 4; count of bases not matched to a gene: 2. The CDR3 protein is CASSFGQGVYGYTF. CDR3 DNA sequence: TGTGCCAGCAGCTTCGGACAGGGGGTCTATGGCTACACCTTC.

The chain recombines TRBV4-3 with TRBJ2-5; D possibly corresponds to TRBD2 (6 bases). The CDR3 is 18 residues long. Trimming stripped 0 bases from V and 6 bases from J, with 23 bases between. In germline, CDR1 is LGHNA, CDR2 YSLEER. In nucleotides, the CDR3 is TGCGCCAGCAGCCAAGATTTAATGTATAGGCTAGCGATGAAGACCCAGTACTTC. This encodes CASSQDLMYRLAMKTQYF.

The rearrangement joins TRBV5-1 to TRBJ1-2; D perhaps matches TRBD1 (6 bases). Trimming removed 2 bases from V and 5 bases from J, with 16 bases in between. The germline CDR1 and CDR2 sequences are SGHRS and YFSETQ. CDR3 length: 15 amino acids. The CDR3: CASSLTGGILYGYTF. For the CDR3, the DNA is TGCGCCAGCAGCTTAACTGGGGGCATTTTGTATGGCTACACCTTC.

The chain has TRBV4-3 and TRBJ1-2; the match to TRBD1 covers 7 bases. The CDR3 sequence is 16 residues long. CDR1 and CDR2 (germline): LGHNA, YSLEER. The J segment lost 6 bases and the V segment lost 0 bases, leaving 10 bases of the junction unmatched. The CDR3 region is CASSQDRGGSEHGYTF. Here the CDR3 DNA reads TGCGCCAGCAGCCAAGATCGAGGGGGCAGTGAGCATGGCTACACCTTC.

This clone was seen once. The chain links TRBV9 to TRBJ1-3, with a possible D match to TRBD1 (6 bases). CDR3 length: 15 amino acids. V lost 4 bases and J 2 bases, leaving 13 bases between the germline ends. Germline lookup yields CDR1 SGDLS and CDR2 YYNGEE. The CDR3 DNA follows: TGTGCCAGCAGCTCTTCGGACAGTGCTGGAAACACCATATATTTT. This sequence encodes CASSSSDSAGNTIYF.

In this sample, this clone turned up a few times. The chain is built from TRBV27 and TRBJ1-1; a possible D gene is TRBD1 (6 bases). The V gene lost 1 base and the J gene lost 5 bases, with 17 bases spanning the gap. The CDR3 totals 16 residues. Germline V gene lookup returns CDR1 MNHEY and CDR2 SMNVEV (reference sequence). CDR3 sequence reads: CASSLLFRGRGTEAFF. The CDR3 nucleotides are TGTGCCAGCAGTTTATTATTTCGGGGGCGGGGGACTGAAGCTTTCTTT.

This clone was detected a few times. This chain links TRBV10-3 with TRBJ1-1, with 7 bases that match TRBD1. Germline CDR1 reads ENHRY; CDR2 reads SYGVKD. The junction had 7 bases not matched to a gene; V was cut back by 6 bases and J by 3 bases. The CDR3 has 14 amino acids. This CDR3 is CAIRGTDRDTEAFF. The CDR3 nucleotides are TGTGCCATCAGGGGGACAGATAGGGACACTGAAGCTTTCTTT.

The gene calls are TRBV11-2 and TRBJ1-1, with D possibly matching TRBD1 (6 bases). Trimming pared 5 bases from V and 0 bases from J, leaving 16 bases between. The CDR3 runs to 16 residues. CDR1 and CDR2 from the germline V gene are SGHAT and FQNNGV. The CDR3 protein is CASSGRGGVLNTEAFF. The CDR3 region has the DNA TGTGCCAGCAGCGGGAGGGGGGGGGTACTGAACACTGAAGCTTTCTTT.

The chain combines TRBV6-7 with TRBJ1-5, with D unresolved. TRBV6-7 is assigned to the ORF class and has an uncertain function. V was clipped by 2 bases and J by 2 bases, with 4 bases between them. There are 13 residues in the CDR3. The CDR3 DNA is TGTGCCAGCAGTTACGGCCGCAATCAGCCCCAGCATTTT. Protein sequence: CASSYGRNQPQHF.

Concerning this clone: Within the sample, other DNA sequences also encode this same CDR3. The V and J genes are TRBV5-6 and TRBJ1-5; D remains unclear. The germline V gene has CDR1 SGHDT and CDR2 YYEEEE. The V gene lost 3 bases and the J gene lost 5 bases, with 12 bases spanning the gap. The CDR3 is made up of 14 amino acids. The CDR3 sequence is CASSSHPTDQPQHF. The CDR3 region has the DNA TGTGCCAGCAGCTCGCACCCAACAGATCAGCCCCAGCATTTT.

The chain uses TRBV6-5 and TRBJ2-7, with D maybe TRBD2 (6 bases). The V gene lost 3 bases and the J gene lost 3 bases, with 15 bases spanning the gap. The CDR3 sequence is 15 residues long. CDR1 and CDR2 from the germline V gene are MNHEY and SVGAGI. Written as DNA, the CDR3 is TGTGCCAGCAGTTATGCATCCGGGACTCTCTACGAGCAGTACTTC. Protein product: CASSYASGTLYEQYF.

The chain joins TRBV5-1 to TRBJ2-7; 10 nucleotides align to TRBD2. Trimming at V came to 0 bases and at J to 0 bases, leaving 9 bases not matched to a gene. Germline V gives CDR1 SGHRS, CDR2 YFSETQ. The CDR3 runs to 18 residues. The CDR3 protein is CASSLVQLAGAPSYEQYF. DNA for the CDR3: TGCGCCAGCAGCTTGGTGCAGCTAGCGGGAGCGCCCTCCTACGAGCAGTACTTC.

The chain uses TRBV6-5 and TRBJ2-7; D is undetermined. Trimming stripped 2 bases from V and 5 bases from J, with 4 bases between. The CDR3 is made up of 11 amino acids. From germline, CDR1 is MNHEY and CDR2 SVGAGI. CDR3 sequence reads: CASSYVDEQYF. DNA for the CDR3: TGTGCCAGCAGTTACGTCGACGAGCAGTACTTC.

The rearrangement joins TRBV7-8 to TRBJ2-1, with D perhaps TRBD2 (5 bases). The CDR3 is made up of 15 amino acids. Trimming pared 3 bases from V and 0 bases from J, leaving 9 bases between. CDR1 SGHVS and CDR2 FQNEAQ come from the germline V gene. DNA of the CDR3: TGTGCCAGCAGCTTCGGGGAGAGCTCCTACAATGAGCAGTTCTTC. Translating gives CASSFGESSYNEQFF.

This chain connects TRBV18 to TRBJ2-1; D is perhaps TRBD1 (6 bases). Germline V gene sequence: CDR1 KGHSH, CDR2 LQKENI. Trimming stripped 6 bases from V and 5 bases from J, with 17 bases between. This CDR3 has 15 amino acids. This CDR3 reads CASSPRGQSDNEQFF. The DNA for the CDR3 is TGTGCCAGCTCGCCTAGGGGACAATCTGACAATGAGCAGTTCTTC.

The V and J genes are TRBV6-6 and TRBJ2-7; TRBD1 matches 10 bases. From germline, CDR1 is MNHNY and CDR2 SVGAGI (reference sequence). CDR3 length: 15 amino acids. Trimming removed 9 bases from V and 5 bases from J; junction bases left unmatched: 13. CDR3 region: CASMDSGTGENEQYF. For the CDR3, the DNA is TGTGCCAGTATGGACTCCGGGACAGGGGAGAACGAGCAGTACTTC.

The rearrangement links TRBV9 to TRBJ2-1, with D possibly being TRBD2 (7 bases). The V gene lost 0 bases and the J gene lost 6 bases, with 34 bases spanning the gap. The germline CDR1 and CDR2 sequences are SGDLS and YYNGEE. This CDR3 has 22 amino acids. For the CDR3, the DNA is TGTGCCAGCAGCGTAGATGATTTGGGGGGGGCTGTTAGATTAAAAGATACCAATGAGCAGTTCTTC. Amino acids: CASSVDDLGGAVRLKDTNEQFF.

J is TRBJ2-5 and V is TRBV6-5; possible D gene TRBD2, 6 bases. This CDR3 region has 16 residues. Germline values: CDR1 MNHEY, CDR2 SVGAGI. Trimming left V 2 bases short and J 7 bases short, with 20 bases between. The DNA of the CDR3 is TGTGCCAGCAGTTACACACGCCGACAGACCGGGGGGACCCAGTACTTC. This gives the protein CASSYTRRQTGGTQYF.